The source of this T cell receptor beta chain is a study of CD4+ T cells in melanoma. Whole-study findings and limits: A reported correlation linked neoantigen-specific CD4+ T cells to CD8+, macrophage and B cell function. Neoantigen-specific CD4+ T cells in melanoma reportedly had diverse differentiation states.

Comment on this clone: Its target is unknown.

Libraries were prepared by immunoSEQ multiplex PCR; TCRdb keeps only in-frame clonotypes and omits some of them. The table lists around 15,000 clones, around 80% of them singletons. The sequence was obtained from a human donor with melanoma. The sequenced material came from cells from a culture (not recorded whether cultured in vitro).

The CDR3 bases are TGCGCCAGCAATGGGGACTACTACGAGCAGTACTTC. This codes for CASNGDYYEQYF. This chain uses TRBV5-1 with TRBJ2-7, with 7 positions matching TRBD2. The CDR3 runs to 12 residues. V shed 6 bases and J 3 bases; nucleotides not matched to a gene: 3. CDR1 SGHRS and CDR2 YFSETQ come from the germline V gene.